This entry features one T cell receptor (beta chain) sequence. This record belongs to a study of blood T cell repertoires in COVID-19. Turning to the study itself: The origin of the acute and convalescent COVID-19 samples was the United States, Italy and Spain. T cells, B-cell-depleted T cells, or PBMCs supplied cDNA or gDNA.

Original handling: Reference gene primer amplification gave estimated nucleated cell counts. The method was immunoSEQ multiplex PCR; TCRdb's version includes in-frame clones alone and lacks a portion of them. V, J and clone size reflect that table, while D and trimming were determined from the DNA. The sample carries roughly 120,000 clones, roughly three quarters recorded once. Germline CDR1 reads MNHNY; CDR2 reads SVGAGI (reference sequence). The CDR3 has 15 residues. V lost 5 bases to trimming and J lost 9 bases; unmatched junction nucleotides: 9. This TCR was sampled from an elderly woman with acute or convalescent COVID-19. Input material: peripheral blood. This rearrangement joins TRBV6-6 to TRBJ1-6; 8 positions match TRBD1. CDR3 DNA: TGTGCCAGCAGTATCGCGACAGGGGAAGGTTCACCCCTCCACTTT. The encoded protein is CASSIATGEGSPLHF.